Given below is one TCR beta chain in context. The antigen is unknown. This record belongs to a study of cytomegalovirus exposure and HLA in healthy donors. Findings and limits, study-wide: Reports showed the classifier diagnosing cytomegalovirus status with high specificity and sensitivity. Earlier analysis looked at TCR beta V segments, and most were productive about 87% or about 30% of the time. An analysis was carried out later, and it reportedly showed fewer N-insertions in an Asian-associated ancestry cluster than the approximately 700-donor mean.

Looked up from germline, CDR1 is SQVTM and CDR2 is ANQGSEA. This CDR3 has 12 residues. Trimming stripped 6 bases from V and 6 bases from J, with 15 bases between. The study ran its PCR with 60 Vbeta and 13 Jbeta primers. The repertoire was sequenced with immunoSEQ multiplex PCR; TCRdb's copy has only in-frame clones and lacks some. This table has approximately 110,000 clones, approximately 80% appearing once. These donors counted as nominally healthy when sampled, but unrecorded immune exposures were likely. Sequenced sample: PBMCs. The TCR sequence derives from a man in his fifties or sixties in good health and CMV-seronegative. The chain combines TRBV29-1 with TRBJ2-7; D is perhaps TRBD1 (6 bases). For the CDR3, the DNA is TGCAGCGTGGTCCCTATGGGGGCCGAGCAGTACTTC. It translates to CSVVPMGAEQYF.